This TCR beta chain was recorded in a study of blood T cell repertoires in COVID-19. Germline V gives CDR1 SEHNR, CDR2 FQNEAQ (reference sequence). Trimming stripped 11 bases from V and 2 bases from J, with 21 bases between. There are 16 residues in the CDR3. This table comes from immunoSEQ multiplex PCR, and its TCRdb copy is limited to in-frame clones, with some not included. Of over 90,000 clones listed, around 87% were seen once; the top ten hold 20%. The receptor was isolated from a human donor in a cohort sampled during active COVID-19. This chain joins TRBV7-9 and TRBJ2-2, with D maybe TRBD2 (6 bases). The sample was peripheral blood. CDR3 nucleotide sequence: TGTGCCCAAGCTTGGGGGTTAGCGGAAAACACCGGGGAGCTGTTTTTT. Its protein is CAQAWGLAENTGELFF.